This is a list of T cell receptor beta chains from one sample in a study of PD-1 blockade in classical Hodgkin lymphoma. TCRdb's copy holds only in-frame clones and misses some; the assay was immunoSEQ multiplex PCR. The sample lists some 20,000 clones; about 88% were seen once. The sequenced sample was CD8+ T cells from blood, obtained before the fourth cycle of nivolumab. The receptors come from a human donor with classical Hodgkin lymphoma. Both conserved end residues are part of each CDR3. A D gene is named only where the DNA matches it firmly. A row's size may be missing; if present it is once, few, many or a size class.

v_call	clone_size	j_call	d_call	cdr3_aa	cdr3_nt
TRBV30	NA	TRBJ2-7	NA	CAWSVGASYEQYF	TGTGCCTGGAGTGTGGGGGCATCCTACGAGCAGTACTTC
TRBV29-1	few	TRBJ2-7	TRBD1	CSGGQGAYEQYF	TGCAGCGGGGGACAGGGGGCTTACGAGCAGTACTTC
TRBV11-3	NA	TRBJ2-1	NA	CASSSYRRDEQFF	TGTGCCAGCAGCTCCTACCGTCGGGATGAGCAGTTCTTC
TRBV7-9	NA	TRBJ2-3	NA	CASSSLGRLVDPDTQYF	TGTGCCAGCAGCTCCCTCGGTAGACTTGTAGATCCAGATACGCAGTATTTT
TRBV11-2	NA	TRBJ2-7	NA	CASSLELAASILNYEQYF	TGTGCCAGCAGCTTAGAACTAGCTGCTTCCATTTTGAACTACGAGCAGTACTTC
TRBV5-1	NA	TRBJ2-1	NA	CASSFGSGSYNEQFF	TGCGCCAGCAGCTTCGGTAGCGGCTCTTACAATGAGCAGTTCTTC
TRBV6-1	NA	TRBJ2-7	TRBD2	CASSSGRTPYEQYF	TGTGCCAGCAGTAGCGGGAGGACCCCTTACGAGCAGTACTTC
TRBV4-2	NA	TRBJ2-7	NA	CASSQGTSEQYF	TGTGCCAGCAGCCAAGGGACAAGCGAGCAGTACTTC
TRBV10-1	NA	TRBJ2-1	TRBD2	CASSVTSGREQFF	TGCGCCAGCAGTGTGACTAGCGGGAGGGAACAGTTCTTC
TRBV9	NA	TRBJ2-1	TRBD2	CASSSRAGSVNEQFF	TGTGCCAGCAGCTCCAGAGCGGGATCGGTCAATGAGCAGTTCTTC
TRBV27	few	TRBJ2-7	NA	CASSINRASYEQYF	TGTGCCAGCAGCATAAACAGGGCCTCCTACGAGCAGTACTTC
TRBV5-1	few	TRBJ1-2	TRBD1	CASSASGGVDYGYTF	TGCGCCAGCAGTGCGTCAGGGGGAGTTGACTATGGCTACACCTTC
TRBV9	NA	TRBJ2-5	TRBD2	CASSRSGSYETQYF	TGTGCCAGCAGCCGTAGCGGGAGTTACGAGACCCAGTACTTC
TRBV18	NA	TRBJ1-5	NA	CASSLRGRGQPQHF	TGTGCCAGCTCACTCAGGGGAAGGGGTCAGCCCCAGCATTTT
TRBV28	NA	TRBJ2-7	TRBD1	CASSGTVPHEQYF	TGTGCCAGCAGCGGGACAGTCCCCCACGAGCAGTACTTC
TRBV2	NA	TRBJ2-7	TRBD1	CASSLGQGAYEQYF	TGTGCCAGCAGCCTAGGACAGGGGGCCTACGAGCAGTACTTC
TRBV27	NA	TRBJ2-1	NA	CASSSRGARGNEQFF	TGTGCCAGCAGTTCTAGGGGGGCCCGCGGCAATGAGCAGTTCTTC
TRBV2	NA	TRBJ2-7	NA	CASGTDGDYEQYF	TGTGCCAGTGGGACCGATGGGGATTACGAGCAGTACTTC
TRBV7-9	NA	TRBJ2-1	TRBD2	CASSSTPSGGEQFF	TGTGCCAGCAGCTCCACCCCTAGCGGGGGGGAGCAGTTCTTC
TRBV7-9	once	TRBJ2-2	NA	CASSLNRGELFF	TGTGCCAGCAGCTTAAATCGCGGGGAGCTGTTTTTT
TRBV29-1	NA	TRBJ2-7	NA	CSVEDGGNEQYF	TGCAGCGTTGAAGATGGGGGGAACGAGCAGTACTTC
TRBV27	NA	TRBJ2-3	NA	CASSLWKRGDTDTQYF	TGTGCCAGCAGTTTATGGAAGAGGGGGGACACAGATACGCAGTATTTT